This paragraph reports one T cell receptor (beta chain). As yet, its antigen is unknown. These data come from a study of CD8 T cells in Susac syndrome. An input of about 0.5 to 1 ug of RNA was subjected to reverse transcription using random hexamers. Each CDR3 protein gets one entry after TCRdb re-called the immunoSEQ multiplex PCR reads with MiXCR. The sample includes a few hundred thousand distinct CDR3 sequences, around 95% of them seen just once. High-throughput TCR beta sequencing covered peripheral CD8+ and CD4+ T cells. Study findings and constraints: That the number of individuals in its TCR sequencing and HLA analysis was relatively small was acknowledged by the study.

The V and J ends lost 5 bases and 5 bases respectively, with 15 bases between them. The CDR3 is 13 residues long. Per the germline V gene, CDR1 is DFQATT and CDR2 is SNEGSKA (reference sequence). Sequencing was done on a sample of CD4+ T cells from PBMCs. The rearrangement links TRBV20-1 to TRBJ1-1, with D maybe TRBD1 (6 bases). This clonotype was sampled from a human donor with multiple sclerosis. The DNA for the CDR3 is TGCAGTGCTTCCAACAGGGTCGGGACTGAAGCTTTCTTT. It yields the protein CSASNRVGTEAFF.